These 30 T cell receptor beta chains were all obtained from the same sample, sequenced in a study of blood T cell repertoires in COVID-19. Only in-frame clones appear in the TCRdb table, and some are missing; sequencing was by immunoSEQ multiplex PCR. The table records about 250,000 clones, roughly 80% of them present only once. Sequenced material: PBMCs or T cells enriched from blood (not recorded which). All receptors derive from a woman aged 40 to 50 who had been exposed to COVID-19.

V is TRBV28 and J is TRBJ2-6; D is possibly TRBD2 (6 bases). V lost 6 bases and J 1 base, leaving 16 bases between the germline ends. CDR3 size: 17 residues. The germline CDR1 and CDR2 sequences are MDHEN and SYDVKM. CDR3 sequence reads: CASRPAIGGSGANVLTF. In DNA, the CDR3 is TGTGCCAGCAGGCCCGCGATCGGGGGATCTGGGGCCAACGTCCTGACTTTC.

The J gene is TRBJ2-3, the V gene TRBV4-2; TRBD2 aligns across 10 bases. The CDR3 is made up of 18 amino acids. Germline values: CDR1 LGHNA, CDR2 YNFKEQ. V was pared by 1 base and J by 3 bases, with 10 bases of the junction left unmatched. The CDR3 here is CASSQGSGGAGGTDTQYF. The DNA for the CDR3 is TGTGCCAGCAGCCAAGGAAGCGGGGGGGCGGGAGGTACAGATACGCAGTATTTT.

In its sample, this clone was seen once. CDR3 bases: TGTGCCAGCCCGGCTAGCGGGGTGCCGGGAGATACGCAGTATTTT. It codes for CASPASGVPGDTQYF. The genes are TRBV2 and TRBJ2-3; 9 bases fit TRBD2. CDR3 length: 15 amino acids. Per the germline V gene, CDR1 is SNHLY and CDR2 is FYNNEI. Germline trimming cut 8 bases from V and 5 bases from J; bases unmatched to any gene: 11.

CDR3 sequence (DNA): TGTGCCAGCAGCTTAGGTCTCGACACTGAAGCTTTCTTT. Protein: CASSLGLDTEAFF. V usage is TRBV11-2 and J usage is TRBJ1-1, with no clear D. CDR1 is SGHAT and CDR2 is FQNNGV in the germline V gene. The CDR3 length is 13 residues. V was cut by 1 base and J by 3 bases, with 6 bases left in between.

This sequence joins TRBV6-5 and TRBJ1-2; D might be TRBD1 (5 bases). The length of the CDR3 is 13 residues. V dropped 6 bases and J dropped 4 bases, with 12 bases sitting between them. The V gene's germline CDR1 is MNHEY and CDR2 SVGAGI. CDR3 bases: TGTGCCAGCAGACCCCGACAGTTCTATGGCTACACCTTC. Protein product: CASRPRQFYGYTF.

This rearrangement joins TRBV19 to TRBJ1-5; 8 bases agree with TRBD1. This CDR3 is 13 amino acids long. Germline lookup yields CDR1 LNHDA and CDR2 SQIVND (reference sequence). Germline trimming cut 3 bases from V and 5 bases from J; bases unmatched to any gene: 0. The CDR3 nucleotides read TGTGCCAGTAGTATCAGGGGGCATCAGCCCCAGCATTTT. This encodes CASSIRGHQPQHF.

The V gene is TRBV3-1 (or the pseudogene TRBV3-2), the J gene TRBJ1-2; weak D call: TRBD1 (5 bases). V lost 4 bases and J lost 4, with 16 bases in between. The CDR3 sequence is 15 residues long. Germline values: CDR1 LGHDT, CDR2 YNNKEL (reference sequence). This chain's CDR3 is CASSPSTAGGYGYTF. In DNA form, the CDR3 reads TGTGCCAGCAGCCCATCGACAGCCGGGGGCTATGGCTACACCTTC.

The V and J genes are TRBV2 and TRBJ2-3, with 10 bases that match TRBD2. V lost 2 bases, J lost 6 bases, and 14 bases stayed unmatched. The germline gives CDR1 SNHLY, CDR2 FYNNEI. This CDR3 has 18 amino acids. The CDR3 reads CASSERIGAGGPGDTQYF. Written as DNA, the CDR3 is TGTGCCAGCAGTGAAAGAATTGGAGCGGGGGGGCCAGGGGATACGCAGTATTTT.

V gene TRBV12-3 or TRBV12-4 combines with J gene TRBJ2-5, with D maybe TRBD1 (5 bases). Between the trimmed V and J ends, which lost 6 bases and 5 bases, there was a span of 13 bases. This CDR3 is 13 amino acids long. The CDR3 DNA is TGTGCCAGCAGGTTATCAGGGCGGGAGACCCAGTACTTC. This gives the protein CASRLSGRETQYF.

V gene TRBV2 combines with J gene TRBJ1-5, with TRBD1 as a possible D gene (5 bases). Germline V gene sequence: CDR1 SNHLY, CDR2 FYNNEI. Trimming pared 5 bases from V and 3 bases from J, leaving 14 bases between. The CDR3 is 15 residues long. The CDR3 region is CASSRESGDNQPQHF. The CDR3 nucleotides read TGTGCCAGCAGTCGGGAATCGGGGGACAATCAGCCCCAGCATTTT.

The rearrangement links TRBV10-2 to TRBJ1-6; tentatively, D is TRBD1 (6 bases). Germline loops: CDR1 WSHSY, CDR2 SAAADI. The V end lost 6 bases, the J end lost 8 bases, and 17 bases lay between the germline ends. This CDR3 spans 15 amino acids. The CDR3 loop reads CASSRPRQEYSPLHF. The CDR3 DNA follows: TGCGCCAGCAGCAGACCCCGACAGGAATATTCACCCCTCCACTTT.

The chain couples TRBV6-2 or TRBV6-3 to TRBJ2-3, with unresolved D. V lost 6 bases, J lost 5 bases, and 6 bases lay in between. Germline CDR1 reads MNHEY; CDR2 reads SVGEGT. CDR3 length: 11 residues. CDR3 residues: CASSLGDTQYF. CDR3 sequence (DNA): TGTGCCAGCAGCCTCGGAGATACGCAGTATTTT.

This clone has just one count. V usage is TRBV4-1 and J usage is TRBJ2-6, with 7 positions matching TRBD1. The CDR3 runs to 18 residues. V shed 1 base and J 0 bases; nucleotides not matched to a gene: 6. CDR1 MGHRA and CDR2 YSYEKL come from the germline V gene. CDR3 protein: CASSQVQGVTSGANVLTF. The DNA of the CDR3 is TGCGCCAGCAGCCAAGTCCAGGGGGTGACCTCTGGGGCCAACGTCCTGACTTTC.

V usage is TRBV5-1 and J usage is TRBJ1-2, with TRBD1 as a possible D gene (5 bases). Germline lookup yields CDR1 SGHRS and CDR2 YFSETQ. This CDR3 region has 14 residues. Trimming left V 4 bases short and J 8 bases short, with 18 bases between. The chain's CDR3 is CASSPYFGAGGYTF. The CDR3 coding sequence is TGCGCCAGCAGCCCATATTTTGGGGCCGGGGGCTACACCTTC.

The chain carries TRBV5-4 and TRBJ1-1, with 11 bases matching TRBD1. CDR1 and CDR2 from the germline V gene are SGHNT and YYREEE (reference sequence). CDR3 length: 16 amino acids. The V segment lost 4 bases and the J segment 3 bases; nucleotides outside the gene matches: 8. CDR3 nucleotide sequence: TGTGCCAGCAGCCCGGACAGGGGGCTAAGGCACACTGAAGCTTTCTTT. Protein sequence: CASSPDRGLRHTEAFF.

The V and J genes are TRBV5-4 and TRBJ2-7, with a possible D match to TRBD1 (5 bases). Trimming stripped 0 bases from V and 4 bases from J, with 14 bases between. The CDR3 spans 15 residues. CDR1 SGHNT and CDR2 YYREEE come from the germline V gene (reference sequence). DNA of the CDR3: TGTGCCAGCAGCTTGGAATCCCAGGGTCCATACGAGCAGTACTTC. It encodes CASSLESQGPYEQYF. Full variable domain (remainder filled in from reference TRBV5-4 and TRBJ2-7): ETGVTQSPTHLIKTRGQQVTLRCSSQSGHNTVSWYQQALGQGPQFIFQYYREEENGRGNFPPRFSGLQFPNYSSELNVNALELDDSALYLCASSLESQGPYEQYFGPGTRLTVT.

The rearrangement links TRBV6-6 to TRBJ1-1; TRBD1 might be the D (5 bases). Germline V gives CDR1 MNHNY, CDR2 SVGAGI (reference sequence). CDR3 length: 15 residues. The ends were cut back, 2 bases at V and 6 bases at J, with 16 bases in the middle. The CDR3 DNA reads as TGTGCCAGCAGTTACGATAAGGGGATGATGGCTGAAGCTTTCTTT. Amino acid sequence: CASSYDKGMMAEAFF.

The chain uses TRBV19 and TRBJ2-1; D is undetermined. This CDR3 spans 14 amino acids. Per the germline V gene, CDR1 is LNHDA and CDR2 is SQIVND (reference sequence). V was trimmed by 5 bases and J by 2 bases, leaving 10 bases between them. In DNA form, the CDR3 reads TGTGCCAGTAGTCTTTCAGGTACCTACAATGAGCAGTTCTTC. This encodes CASSLSGTYNEQFF.

The rearrangement uses TRBV28 and TRBJ1-4; tentatively, D is TRBD1 (6 bases). Germline lookup yields CDR1 MDHEN and CDR2 SYDVKM. This CDR3 region has 13 residues. Trimming removed 7 bases at V and 6 bases at J, with 12 bases between. This CDR3 is CASKTGSYEKLFF. As DNA, the CDR3 is TGTGCCAGCAAAACAGGGTCGTATGAAAAACTGTTTTTT.

The chain employs TRBV11-2 and TRBJ2-1, with TRBD1 identical over 9 bases. The CDR3 loop spans 16 amino acids. V shed 5 bases and J 9 bases; nucleotides not matched to a gene: 14. The germline V gene has CDR1 SGHAT and CDR2 FQNNGV. The CDR3, as DNA: TGTGCCAGCAGCCCAGAGGGACAGGGTTATGGTGGTGAGCAGTTCTTC. Translated: CASSPEGQGYGGEQFF.

The chain carries TRBV5-4 and TRBJ1-2, with D possibly TRBD1 on 6 matching bases. V gave up 2 bases and J gave up 4 bases, with 9 bases separating them. Germline V gene sequence: CDR1 SGHNT, CDR2 YYREEE (reference sequence). The length of the CDR3 is 13 residues. CDR3 bases: TGTGCCAGCAGCTTAACAGGGCCCTATGGCTACACCTTC. It is translated as CASSLTGPYGYTF.

The genes are TRBV7-9 and TRBJ2-1; TRBD1 aligns across 8 bases. V dropped 3 bases and J dropped 5; count of bases not matched to a gene: 3. Germline CDR1 SEHNR, CDR2 FQNEAQ (reference sequence). The CDR3 extends over 14 amino acids. The CDR3 DNA reads TGTGCCAGCAGCTTGATACAGGGGGACAATGAGCAGTTCTTC. Translating it yields CASSLIQGDNEQFF. The full variable domain, its missing parts supplied by reference TRBV7-9 and TRBJ2-1, is DTGVSQNPRHKITKRGQNVTFRCDPISEHNRLYWYRQTLGQGPEFLTYFQNEAQLEKSRLLSDRFSAERPKGSFSTLEIQRTEQGDSAMYLCASSLIQGDNEQFFGPGTRLTVL.

This chain joins TRBV5-1 and TRBJ2-5; a possible D gene is TRBD2 (6 bases). In germline, CDR1 is SGHRS, CDR2 YFSETQ. Trimming took 3 bases from V and 2 from J, leaving 11 bases between them. The CDR3 is 14 amino acids. CDR3 sequence (DNA): TGCGCCAGCAGCTCCGGGACTTTACAAGAGACCCAGTACTTC. Translating gives CASSSGTLQETQYF.

This CDR3 is CATSDLQGGGGYTF. DNA for the CDR3: TGTGCCACCAGTGATTTGCAGGGAGGGGGTGGCTACACCTTC. This chain connects TRBV24-1 to TRBJ1-2; the D gene is possibly TRBD1 (6 bases). Between the trimmed V and J ends, which lost 0 bases and 7 bases, there was a span of 11 bases. CDR3 length: 14 amino acids. Germline-derived CDR1 and CDR2 are KGHDR and SFDVKD.

The rearrangement uses TRBV11-3 and TRBJ2-3; D perhaps matches TRBD1 (6 bases). Trimming cost V 5 bases and J 1 base, with 13 bases left between them. The CDR3 loop spans 15 amino acids. Germline assignment: CDR1 SGHNT and CDR2 YENEEA. The CDR3 DNA is TGTGCCAGCAGCAAGGGGGTGTTGGGCACAGATACGCAGTATTTT. It codes for CASSKGVLGTDTQYF.

This clone was detected only a few times. This chain connects TRBV5-4 to TRBJ2-1; D might be TRBD1 (6 bases). The CDR3 totals 15 residues. V was cut by 0 bases and J by 4 bases, with 11 bases left in between. Germline V gene sequence: CDR1 SGHNT, CDR2 YYREEE (reference sequence). This chain's CDR3 is CASSLGTDSYNEQFF. The DNA of the CDR3 is TGTGCCAGCAGCTTGGGGACAGACAGTTACAATGAGCAGTTCTTC. The whole variable domain, remainder taken from reference TRBV5-4 and TRBJ2-1, is ETGVTQSPTHLIKTRGQQVTLRCSSQSGHNTVSWYQQALGQGPQFIFQYYREEENGRGNFPPRFSGLQFPNYSSELNVNALELDDSALYLCASSLGTDSYNEQFFGPGTRLTVL.

The CDR3 loop is CASSSTDARNSPLHF. In DNA form, the CDR3 reads TGTGCCAGCAGCTCGACCGACGCTAGAAATTCACCCCTCCACTTT. The genes are TRBV9 and TRBJ1-6; D gene unclear. Germline loops: CDR1 SGDLS, CDR2 YYNGEE. V was shortened by 4 bases and J by 7 bases, with 15 bases between the two germline ends. This CDR3 has 15 residues.

The chain uses TRBV9 and TRBJ1-2; 7 positions agree with TRBD1. CDR3 size: 13 residues. CDR1 and CDR2 from the germline V gene are SGDLS and YYNGEE. V trimming: 3 bases; J trimming: 2 bases; junction bases outside the gene matches: 1. The CDR3 is CASSATGNYGYTF. CDR3 bases: TGTGCCAGCAGCGCGACAGGGAACTATGGCTACACCTTC.

This sequence joins TRBV6-5 and TRBJ2-4; 8 bases map to TRBD2. V trimming: 0 bases; J trimming: 5 bases; junction bases outside the gene matches: 6. Germline assignment: CDR1 MNHEY and CDR2 SVGAGI. The CDR3 spans 16 residues. The CDR3 here is CASSYSIYGGENIQYF. The CDR3 coding sequence is TGTGCCAGCAGTTACTCGATTTACGGGGGGGAAAACATTCAGTACTTC.

This chain connects TRBV10-3 to TRBJ1-5; 8 bases are a match to TRBD1. Trimming cost V 4 bases and J 5 bases; bases outside gene matches: 7. The CDR3 runs 15 residues. Germline-derived CDR1 and CDR2 are ENHRY and SYGVKD. This chain's CDR3 is CAISVAGGIDQPQHF. The CDR3 DNA is TGTGCCATCAGTGTGGCAGGGGGCATAGATCAGCCCCAGCATTTT.